This T cell receptor (beta chain) appears in the sequencing data of a study of blood T cell repertoires in COVID-19. Study context: From the United States, Italy and Spain came samples of acute and convalescent COVID-19. In each case, the material was cDNA or gDNA derived from T cells, B-cell-depleted T cells, or PBMCs.

As originally analysed: Reference gene primers were amplified, and this amplification served to estimate nucleated cell counts. Assay: immunoSEQ multiplex PCR; the TCRdb copy retains only in-frame clones and omits some. V, J and clone size derive from that table, while D and trimming were established from the DNA sequence. The data contain approximately 230,000 clones, roughly four fifths of them seen just once; the ten biggest clones take up roughly 10%. This clone was seen a few times. The CDR3 spans 16 residues. Germline V gene lookup returns CDR1 MDHEN and CDR2 SYDVKM. The J segment lost 1 base and the V segment lost 1 base, leaving 5 bases of the junction unmatched.

This clonotype was obtained from a man at least 80 years old with acute or convalescent COVID-19. The chain combines TRBV28 with TRBJ1-1; 8 nucleotides line up with TRBD1. Sequenced material: peripheral blood. CDR3 nucleotides: TGTGCCAGCAGTTTATACACAGGGGGATCGAACACTGAAGCTTTCTTT. The encoded protein is CASSLYTGGSNTEAFF.